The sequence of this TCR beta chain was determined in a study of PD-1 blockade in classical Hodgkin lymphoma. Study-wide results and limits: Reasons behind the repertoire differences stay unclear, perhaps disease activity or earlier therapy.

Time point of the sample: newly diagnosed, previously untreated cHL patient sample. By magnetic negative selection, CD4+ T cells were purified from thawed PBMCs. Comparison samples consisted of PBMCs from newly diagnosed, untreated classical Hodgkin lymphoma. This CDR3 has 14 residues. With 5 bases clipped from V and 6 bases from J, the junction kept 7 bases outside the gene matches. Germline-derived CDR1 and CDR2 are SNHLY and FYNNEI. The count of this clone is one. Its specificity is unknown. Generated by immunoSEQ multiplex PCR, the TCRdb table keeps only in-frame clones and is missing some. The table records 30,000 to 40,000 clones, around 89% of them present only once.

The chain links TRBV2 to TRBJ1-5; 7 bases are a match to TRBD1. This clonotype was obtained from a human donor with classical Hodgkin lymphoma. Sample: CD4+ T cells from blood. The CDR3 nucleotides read TGTGCCAGCAGTTGGGAGACAGGGCTTCAGCCCCAGCATTTT. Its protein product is CASSWETGLQPQHF.